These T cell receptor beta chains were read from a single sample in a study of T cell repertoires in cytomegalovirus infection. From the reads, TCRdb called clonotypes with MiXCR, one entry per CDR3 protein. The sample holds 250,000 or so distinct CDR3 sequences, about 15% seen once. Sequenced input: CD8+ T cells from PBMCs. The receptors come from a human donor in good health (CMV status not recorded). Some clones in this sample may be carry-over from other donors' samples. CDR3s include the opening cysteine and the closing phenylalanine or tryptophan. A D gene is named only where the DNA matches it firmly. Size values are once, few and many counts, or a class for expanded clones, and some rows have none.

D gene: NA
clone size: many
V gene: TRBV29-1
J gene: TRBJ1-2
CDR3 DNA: TGCAGCGCCGTTACGCGACCGGGACACGGAAACTATGGCTACACCTTC
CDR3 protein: CSAVTRPGHGNYGYTF

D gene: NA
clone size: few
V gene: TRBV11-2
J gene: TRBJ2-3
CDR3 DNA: TGTGCCAGCAGCCCGCGAGGCGAGTGGAATACGCAGTATTTT
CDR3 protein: CASSPRGEWNTQYF

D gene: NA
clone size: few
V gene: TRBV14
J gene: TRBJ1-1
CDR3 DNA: TGTGCCAGCAGCCACCAGGTTACTGAAGCTTTCTTT
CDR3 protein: CASSHQVTEAFF

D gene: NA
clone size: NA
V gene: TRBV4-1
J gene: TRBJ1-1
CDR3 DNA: TGCGCCAGCACCTCCTTCAACGCTGTGGCAGGGAATGAAGCTTTCTTT
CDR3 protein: CASTSFNAVAGNEAFF

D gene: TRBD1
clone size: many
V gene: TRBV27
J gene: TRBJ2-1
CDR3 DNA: TGTGCCAGCAGTTCCCTGGACAGGGTCGGCAACAATGAGCAGTTCTTC
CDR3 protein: CASSSLDRVGNNEQFF

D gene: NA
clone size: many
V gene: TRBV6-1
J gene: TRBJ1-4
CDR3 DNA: TGTGCCAGCAGGAGGGGAACTAATGAAAAACTGTTTTTT
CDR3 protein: CASRRGTNEKLFF

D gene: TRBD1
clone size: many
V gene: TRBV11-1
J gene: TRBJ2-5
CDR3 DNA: TGTGCCAGCAGCTTTCGTACAGGGGGCCGGGAGACCCAGTACTTC
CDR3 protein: CASSFRTGGRETQYF

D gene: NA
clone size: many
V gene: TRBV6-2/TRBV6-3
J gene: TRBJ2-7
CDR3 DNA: TGTGCCAGCAGTTACGGGAGCCGAAACTCCTACGAGCAGTACTTC
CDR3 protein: CASSYGSRNSYEQYF

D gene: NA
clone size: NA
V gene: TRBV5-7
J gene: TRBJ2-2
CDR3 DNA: TGTGCCAGCAGCTTGGAATGGGGGGCAGCCGGGGAGCTGTTTTTT
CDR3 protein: CASSLEWGAAGELFF

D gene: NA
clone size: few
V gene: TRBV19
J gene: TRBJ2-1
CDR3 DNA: TGTGCCAGTAGTATGGGTTCAGGGGCGTACAATGAGCAGTTCTTC
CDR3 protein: CASSMGSGAYNEQFF

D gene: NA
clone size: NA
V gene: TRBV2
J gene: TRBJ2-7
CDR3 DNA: TGTGCCAGCAGTCAGAAGGACGAGCAGTACTTC
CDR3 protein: CASSQKDEQYF

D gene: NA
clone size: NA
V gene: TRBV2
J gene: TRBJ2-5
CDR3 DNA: TGTGCCAGCCTCCAAGAGACCCAGTACTTC
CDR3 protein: CASLQETQYF

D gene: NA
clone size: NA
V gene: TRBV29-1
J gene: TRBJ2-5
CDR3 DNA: TGCAGCGTCCCAACCCGGTCCCGGGAAGAGACCCAGTACTTC
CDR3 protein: CSVPTRSREETQYF

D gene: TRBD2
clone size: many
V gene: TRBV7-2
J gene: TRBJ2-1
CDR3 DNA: TGTGCCAGCAGCTTAGTCTCTAGCGGGGGGGCCCATGAGCAGTTCTTC
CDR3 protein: CASSLVSSGGAHEQFF

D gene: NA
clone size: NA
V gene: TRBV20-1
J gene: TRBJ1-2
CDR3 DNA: TGCAGTGCGCCGGACAGTGCTAACTATGGCTACACCTTC
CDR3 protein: CSAPDSANYGYTF

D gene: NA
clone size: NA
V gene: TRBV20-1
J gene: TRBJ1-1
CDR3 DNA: TGCAGTGCTAGAGTTGTTAATTTGGGAGCGAACACTGAAGCTTTCTTT
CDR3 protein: CSARVVNLGANTEAFF

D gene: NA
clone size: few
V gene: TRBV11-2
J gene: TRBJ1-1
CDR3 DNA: TGTGCCAGCAGCCTCGATATGTGGGGGCAGCGAGTGAACACTGAAGCTTTCTTT
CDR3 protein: CASSLDMWGQRVNTEAFF

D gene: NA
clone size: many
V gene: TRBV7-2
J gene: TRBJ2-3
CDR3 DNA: TGTGCCAGCAGTGCGCAGGGTAGCACAGATACGCAGTATTTT
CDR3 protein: CASSAQGSTDTQYF

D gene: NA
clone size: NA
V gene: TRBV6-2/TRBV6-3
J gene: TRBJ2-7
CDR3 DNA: TGTGCCAGCAGTTACGGTACCGGGGAACCCTACGAGCAGTACTTC
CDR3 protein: CASSYGTGEPYEQYF

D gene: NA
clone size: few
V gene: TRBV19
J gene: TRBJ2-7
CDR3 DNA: TGTGCCAGTAGTATCCGGGGATCAGGAAACGAGCAGTACTTC
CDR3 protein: CASSIRGSGNEQYF

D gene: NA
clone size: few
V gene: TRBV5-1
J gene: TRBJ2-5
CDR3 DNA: TGCGCCAGCAGCTACACCTCCGGGACGGAAGAGACCCAGTACTTC
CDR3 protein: CASSYTSGTEETQYF

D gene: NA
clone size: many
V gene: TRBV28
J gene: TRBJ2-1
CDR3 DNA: TGTGCCAGCAGTTTTAATAGCCTAACCTCCTACAATGAGCAGTTCTTC
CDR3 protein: CASSFNSLTSYNEQFF

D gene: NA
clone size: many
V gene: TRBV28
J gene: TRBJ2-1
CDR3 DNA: TGTGCCAGCAGTTTATCCGGAGGAGGTAGCCCCAATGAGCAGTTCTTC
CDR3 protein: CASSLSGGGSPNEQFF

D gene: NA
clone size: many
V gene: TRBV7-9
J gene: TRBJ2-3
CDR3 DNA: TGTGCCAGCAGCTTATCCGGCTCGCCTACAGATACGCAGTATTTT
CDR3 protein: CASSLSGSPTDTQYF

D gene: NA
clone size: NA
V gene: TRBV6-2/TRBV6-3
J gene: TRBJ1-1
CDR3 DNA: TGTGCCAGCAGTTCACGTTATCTGAACACTGAAGCTTTCTTT
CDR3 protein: CASSSRYLNTEAFF

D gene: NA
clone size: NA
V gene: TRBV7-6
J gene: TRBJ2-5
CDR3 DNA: TGTGCCAGCAGCATACGACGAGAGGCCCAGTACTTC
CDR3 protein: CASSIRREAQYF

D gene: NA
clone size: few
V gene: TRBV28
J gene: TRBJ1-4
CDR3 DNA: TGTGCCAGCAGTCTCATGTCTGGAATCCTAACTAATGAAAAACTGTTTTTT
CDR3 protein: CASSLMSGILTNEKLFF

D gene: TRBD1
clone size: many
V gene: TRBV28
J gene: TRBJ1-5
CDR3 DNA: TGTGCCAGCAGTTTCAGGACAGGGGGCAATCAGCCCCAGCATTTT
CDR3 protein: CASSFRTGGNQPQHF

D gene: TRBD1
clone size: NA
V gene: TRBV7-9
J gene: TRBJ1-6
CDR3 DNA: TGTGCCAGCAGCACAACGGAGACAGGGGGATATGTTAGGCCCCTCCACTTT
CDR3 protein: CASSTTETGGYVRPLHF

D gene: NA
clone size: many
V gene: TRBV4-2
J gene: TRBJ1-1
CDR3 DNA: TGTGCCAGCAGCCAAGATGGCAGGGTTACTGGGAACACTGAAGCTTTCTTT
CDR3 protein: CASSQDGRVTGNTEAFF

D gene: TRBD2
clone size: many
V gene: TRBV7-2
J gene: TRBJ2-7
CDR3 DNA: TGTGCCAGCAGCCCGCGGACTAGCGGGGACTACGAGCAGTACTTC
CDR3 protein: CASSPRTSGDYEQYF

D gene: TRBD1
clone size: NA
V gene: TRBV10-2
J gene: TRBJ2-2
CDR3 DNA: TGCGCCAACAGTGAGTTCTACCGGGACAGGGAGTACAACACCGGGGAGCTGTTTTTT
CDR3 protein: CANSEFYRDREYNTGELFF

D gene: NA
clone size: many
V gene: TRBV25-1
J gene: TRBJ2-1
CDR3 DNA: TGTGCCAGCACCGGGGGGCTCGAGCAGTTCTTC
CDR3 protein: CASTGGLEQFF

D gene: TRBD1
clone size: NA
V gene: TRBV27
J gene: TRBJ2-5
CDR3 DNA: TGTGCCAGCAGTTTTAGTCGCTGGCAGGGGGAAGAGACCCAGTACTTC
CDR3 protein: CASSFSRWQGEETQYF

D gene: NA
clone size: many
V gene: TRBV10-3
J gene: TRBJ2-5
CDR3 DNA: TGTGCCATCCGAGCAACGGGGCAAGAGACCCAGTACTTC
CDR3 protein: CAIRATGQETQYF

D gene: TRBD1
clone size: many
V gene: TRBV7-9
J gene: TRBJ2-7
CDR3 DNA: TGTGCCAGCAGCCCTACAGGGGGCTCCTACGAGCAGTACTTC
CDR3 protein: CASSPTGGSYEQYF

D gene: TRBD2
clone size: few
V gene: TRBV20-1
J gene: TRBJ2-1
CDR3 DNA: TGCAGTGCTACTGGGACTAGCCTTTCCTACAATGAGCAGTTCTTC
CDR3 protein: CSATGTSLSYNEQFF

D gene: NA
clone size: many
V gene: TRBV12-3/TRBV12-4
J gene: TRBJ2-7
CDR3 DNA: TGTGCCACTTCCCCCGGGGGATACCCCTACGAGCAGTACTTC
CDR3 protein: CATSPGGYPYEQYF

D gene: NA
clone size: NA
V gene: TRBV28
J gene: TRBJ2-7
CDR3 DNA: TGTGCCAGCAGTTTCGAGGACGGCCATCCTTCCTACGAGCAGTACTTC
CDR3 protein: CASSFEDGHPSYEQYF

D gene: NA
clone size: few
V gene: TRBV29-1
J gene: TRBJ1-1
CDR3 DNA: TGCAGCGTTGCCGGGATAGAGGACACTGAAGCTTTCTTT
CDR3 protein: CSVAGIEDTEAFF

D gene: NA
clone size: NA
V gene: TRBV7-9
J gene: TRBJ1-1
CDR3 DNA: TGTGCCAGCGGGGGTTTGGGCACTGAAGCTTTCTTT
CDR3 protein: CASGGLGTEAFF

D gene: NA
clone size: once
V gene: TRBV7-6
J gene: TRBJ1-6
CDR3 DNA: TGTGCCAGCAGGGGCGACATGTCATCCCCCGAGGGCTTACCCCTCCACTTT
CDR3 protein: CASRGDMSSPEGLPLHF

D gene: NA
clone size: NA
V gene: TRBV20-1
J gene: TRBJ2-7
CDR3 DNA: TGCAGTGCTAGGCACAGGGCGACCTACGAGCAGTACTTC
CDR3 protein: CSARHRATYEQYF

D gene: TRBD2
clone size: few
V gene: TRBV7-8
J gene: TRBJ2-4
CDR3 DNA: TGTGCCAGCAGCTGGGCCGGGACCTTACTAGCGGGGGGGGGAAACATTCAGTACTTC
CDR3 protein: CASSWAGTLLAGGGNIQYF

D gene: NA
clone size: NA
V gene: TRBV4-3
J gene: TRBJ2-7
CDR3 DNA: TGCGCCAGCAGCCAAGATTTCGGCAGCTACGAGCAGTACTTC
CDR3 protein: CASSQDFGSYEQYF

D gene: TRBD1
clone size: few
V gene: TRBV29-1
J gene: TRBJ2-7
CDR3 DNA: TGCAGCGTTGGGACAGGGGAGGCTTACGAGCAGTACTTC
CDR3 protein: CSVGTGEAYEQYF

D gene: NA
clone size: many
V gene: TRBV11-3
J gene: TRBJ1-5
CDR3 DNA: TGTGCCAGCAGTCTCCGAGAAGGACAGACCTCCTTGGGTCAGCCCCAGCATTTT
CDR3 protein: CASSLREGQTSLGQPQHF

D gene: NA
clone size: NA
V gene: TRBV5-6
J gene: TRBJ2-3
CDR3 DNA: TGTGCCAGCAGCCAGGACATCGTGGATACGCAGTATTTT
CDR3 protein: CASSQDIVDTQYF

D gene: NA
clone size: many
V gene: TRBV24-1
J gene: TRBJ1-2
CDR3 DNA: TGTGCCACCAGTGATTTCGAGACATTCGGGGGCTACACCTTC
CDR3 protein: CATSDFETFGGYTF

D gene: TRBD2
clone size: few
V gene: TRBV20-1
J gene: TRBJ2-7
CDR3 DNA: TGCAGTGCTCCTCTGGCGGGGGGACGATACTACGAGCAGTACTTC
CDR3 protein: CSAPLAGGRYYEQYF

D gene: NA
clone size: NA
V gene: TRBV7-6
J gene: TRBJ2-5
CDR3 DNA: TGTGCCAGCAGCTTAGAAATGGGGGAGACCCAGTACTTC
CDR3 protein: CASSLEMGETQYF

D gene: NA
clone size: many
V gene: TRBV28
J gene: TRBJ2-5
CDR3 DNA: TGTGCCAGCAGTTTCCACGGGACTCCTCAAGAGACCCAGTACTTC
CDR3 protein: CASSFHGTPQETQYF

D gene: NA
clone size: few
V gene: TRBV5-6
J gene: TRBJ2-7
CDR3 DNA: TGTGCCAGCAGCAGCGGGTTCAGCTCCTACGAGCAGTACTTC
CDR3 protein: CASSSGFSSYEQYF

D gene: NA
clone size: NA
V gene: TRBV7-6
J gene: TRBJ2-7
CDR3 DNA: TGTGCCAGCTCCAGAAATTCCCTCCACGAGCAGTACTTC
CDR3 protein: CASSRNSLHEQYF

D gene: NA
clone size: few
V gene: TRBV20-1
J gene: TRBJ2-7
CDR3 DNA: TGCAGTGCTTGGGCGGCGGACACCTACGAGCAGTACTTC
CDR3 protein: CSAWAADTYEQYF

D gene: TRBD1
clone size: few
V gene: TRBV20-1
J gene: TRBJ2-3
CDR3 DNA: TGCAGTGCTAGGGACGGGACAGTCACAGATACGCAGTATTTT
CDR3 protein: CSARDGTVTDTQYF

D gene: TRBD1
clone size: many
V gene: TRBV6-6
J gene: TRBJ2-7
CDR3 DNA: TGTGCCAGCAGTCGGCGGGACAGGTTTCCTAAGCAGTACTTC
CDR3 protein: CASSRRDRFPKQYF

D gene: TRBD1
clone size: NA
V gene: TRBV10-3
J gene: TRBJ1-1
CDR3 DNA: TGTGCCACGACAGGGGGCTTCGGCACTGAAGCTTTCTTT
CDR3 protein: CATTGGFGTEAFF

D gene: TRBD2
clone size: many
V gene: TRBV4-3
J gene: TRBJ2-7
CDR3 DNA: TGCGCCAGCAGCCACTCACCCCCGGGGGGTAGTGAGCAGTACTTC
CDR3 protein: CASSHSPPGGSEQYF